One and the same sample provided the 26 T cell receptor beta chains below, sequenced in a study of OX40 agonist ivuxolimab in advanced cancers. The library was built by means of the immunoSEQ multiplex PCR assay. TCRdb mirrors the immuneACCESS table, restricted to in-frame sequences. Some clones are absent from its copies; in checked studies, under half trace to an unresolved V gene, and the reason for the others is unknown. This sample holds about 50,000 clones; about 83% were observed only once. More than 1% of the sample comes from the top ten. This specimen consisted of CD4+ or CD8+ T cells sorted from blood, obtained in a trial of the OX40 agonist ivuxolimab. The source is an adult with an advanced solid tumor such as melanoma, head and neck, liver or kidney cancer.

The chain uses TRBV7-9 and TRBJ1-4; D remains unclear. With 1 base removed from V and 9 bases from J, the gap between germline ends came to 9 bases. From germline, CDR1 is SEHNR and CDR2 FQNEAQ (reference sequence). CDR3 length: 13 residues. The CDR3 region is CASSLGEGQKLFF. The CDR3 nucleotides read TGTGCCAGCAGCTTAGGGGAAGGGCAAAAACTGTTTTTT.

This CDR3 reads CASSIWGRENANTGELFF. The CDR3 DNA reads as TGTGCCAGTAGTATATGGGGGCGGGAGAACGCGAACACCGGGGAGCTGTTTTTT. The chain links TRBV19 to TRBJ2-2; a weak D match, TRBD2 (7 bases). Germline lookup yields CDR1 LNHDA and CDR2 SQIVND (reference sequence). This CDR3 spans 18 amino acids. V lost 2 bases to trimming and J lost 0 bases, with 16 bases between them.

CDR3 in DNA: TGTGCCAGCAGTGTTACAGGAGAGTCAACTAATGAAAAACTGTTTTTT. It specifies CASSVTGESTNEKLFF. V is TRBV2 and J is TRBJ1-4; D is possibly TRBD1 (5 bases). CDR1 and CDR2 (germline): SNHLY, FYNNEI. Trimming shortened V by 4 bases and J by 0 bases, and 12 bases separated the two germline ends. The CDR3 runs 16 residues.

V is TRBV28 and J is TRBJ2-7, with D unresolved. CDR3 length: 13 amino acids. Looked up from germline, CDR1 is MDHEN and CDR2 is SYDVKM. V lost 7 bases and J lost 3, with 13 bases in between. The CDR3 coding sequence is TGTGCCAGCAACGAGGATGCCTACTACGAGCAGTACTTC. This encodes CASNEDAYYEQYF.

This clone was recorded once. The chain recombines TRBV18 with TRBJ2-1, with TRBD2 identical over 7 bases. The CDR3 length is 15 residues. Trimming took 3 bases from V and 7 from J; bases not matched to a gene: 9. Per the germline V gene, CDR1 is KGHSH and CDR2 is LQKENI. In nucleotides, the CDR3 is TGTGCCAGCTCACCCCCTGGCGGGAGTGGTAATGAGCAGTTCTTC. Amino acid sequence: CASSPPGGSGNEQFF.

The genes are TRBV28 and TRBJ2-3, with a possible D match to TRBD1 (5 bases). Germline assignment: CDR1 MDHEN and CDR2 SYDVKM. With 5 bases removed from V and 3 bases from J, the gap between germline ends came to 12 bases. The CDR3 length is 14 residues. The CDR3 DNA reads TGTGCCAGCAGTACCCCAGGGAAAACAGATACGCAGTATTTT. Translated: CASSTPGKTDTQYF.

This clone was seen a handful of times. The CDR3 loop is CASSQVGGFLGEQFF. The CDR3 bases are TGCGCCAGCAGCCAAGTCGGGGGGTTTTTAGGTGAGCAGTTCTTC. The genes are TRBV4-3 and TRBJ2-1; TRBD2 agrees at 7 bases. Germline V CDR1 and CDR2: LGHNA, YSLEER. Germline trimming cut 1 base from V and 9 bases from J; bases unmatched to any gene: 9. The CDR3 is made up of 15 amino acids.

The rearrangement uses TRBV7-9 and TRBJ2-5, with a weak D call TRBD1 (6 bases). V shed 4 bases and J shed 0 bases, with 9 bases lying between them. The CDR3 runs to 14 residues. Germline CDR1 is SEHNR and CDR2 is FQNEAQ (reference sequence). The CDR3 DNA sequence: TGTGCCAGCAGCTCCGGACAGTACCAAGAGACCCAGTACTTC. It encodes CASSSGQYQETQYF.

The chain is built from TRBV11-2 and TRBJ1-4; D unresolved. The V gene's germline CDR1 is SGHAT and CDR2 FQNNGV. Deletions cut 2 bases from V and 8 bases from J, with 6 bases between. The CDR3 runs 12 residues. The CDR3 nucleotides are TGTGCCAGCAGCTTAAAGCCGGAAAAACTGTTTTTT. Translating it yields CASSLKPEKLFF. Combining the CDR3 with reference TRBV11-2 and TRBJ1-4 gives the whole variable domain EAGVAQSPRYKIIEKRQSVAFWCNPISGHATLYWYQQILGQGPKLLIQFQNNGVVDDSQLPKDRFSAERLKGVDSTLKIQPAKLEDSAVYLCASSLKPEKLFFGSGTQLSVL.

V usage is TRBV7-8 and J usage is TRBJ2-7, with a weak D call TRBD2 (5 bases). Trimming removed 0 bases from V and 6 bases from J, with 9 bases in between. The CDR3 is 13 amino acids. Germline V gene lookup returns CDR1 SGHVS and CDR2 FQNEAQ. This CDR3 is CASSLARVSEQYF. The CDR3 nucleotides are TGTGCCAGCAGCTTAGCGCGGGTTAGCGAGCAGTACTTC.

The CDR3, as DNA: TGCGCCAGCAGCTTGGCACAGGGCCGCTCACCCCTCCACTTT. Its translation: CASSLAQGRSPLHF. The rearrangement uses TRBV5-1 and TRBJ1-6, with D tentatively TRBD1 (6 bases). The CDR3 runs 14 residues. Germline V gene lookup returns CDR1 SGHRS and CDR2 YFSETQ. Trimming shortened V by 0 bases and J by 10 bases, and 11 bases separated the two germline ends.

The J gene is TRBJ1-5, the V gene TRBV28; TRBD1 matches 7 bases. The CDR3 covers 15 residues. V lost 8 bases and J lost 6; bases outside the gene matches: 13. Germline lookup yields CDR1 MDHEN and CDR2 SYDVKM. CDR3 nucleotide sequence: TGTGCCAGCCTAAGCCAGGGGGGGATAGGTCAGCCCCAGCATTTT. Translated, it gives CASLSQGGIGQPQHF. The full variable domain, rest sourced from reference TRBV28 and TRBJ1-5, is DVKVTQSSRYLVKRTGEKVFLECVQDMDHENMFWYRQDPGLGLRLIYFSYDVKMKEKGDIPEGYSVSREKKERFSLILESASTNQTSMYLCASLSQGGIGQPQHFGDGTRLSIL.

The V call is TRBV4-3, the J call TRBJ2-6, with 9 positions matching TRBD1. With V trimmed by 1 base and J by 3 bases, 7 bases remained unmatched. This CDR3 contains 18 residues. The germline CDR1 and CDR2 sequences are LGHNA and YSLEER. In nucleotides, the CDR3 is TGCGCCAGCAGCCAAGTCCGGGACAGGGTGCGTGGGGCCAACGTCCTGACTTTC. It is translated as CASSQVRDRVRGANVLTF.

The chain couples TRBV28 to TRBJ2-2; D is unresolved. V lost 6 bases to trimming and J lost 4 bases, with 6 bases between them. The CDR3 consists of 12 residues. Germline CDR1 reads MDHEN; CDR2 reads SYDVKM. The CDR3 region is CASRHRTGELFF. CDR3 sequence (DNA): TGTGCCAGCAGACACCGCACCGGGGAGCTGTTTTTT.

This clone occurred a few times. This chain links TRBV6-5 with TRBJ1-2, with D uncertain. Germline loops: CDR1 MNHEY, CDR2 SVGAGI. This CDR3 comprises 15 residues. The V end lost 5 bases, the J end lost 3 bases, and 16 bases lay between the germline ends. In DNA form, the CDR3 reads TGTGCCAGCAGTCCTTCCCGGGAGCCCTACTATGGCTACACCTTC. As protein: CASSPSREPYYGYTF.

The chain links TRBV10-3 to TRBJ2-7; the D is unclear. The CDR3 length is 13 residues. V dropped 7 bases and J dropped 7 bases, with 17 bases sitting between them. The germline CDR1 and CDR2 sequences are ENHRY and SYGVKD. CDR3 protein: CAIKASQNREQYF. As DNA, the CDR3 is TGTGCCATCAAGGCTAGTCAAAATCGGGAGCAGTACTTC.

V is TRBV10-3 and J is TRBJ2-7, with TRBD1 matching over 10 bases. The germline CDR1 and CDR2 sequences are ENHRY and SYGVKD. CDR3 size: 14 residues. Germline trimming cut 4 bases from V and 6 bases from J; bases unmatched to any gene: 6. CDR3 bases: TGTGCCATCAGTGGGACAGGGGGAGTCCCCGAGCAGTACTTC. Protein sequence: CAISGTGGVPEQYF.

The chain couples TRBV18 to TRBJ1-2; TRBD1 matches 7 bases. CDR3 size: 15 residues. From germline, CDR1 is KGHSH and CDR2 LQKENI. With 2 bases clipped from V and 4 bases from J, the junction kept 7 bases outside the gene matches. The CDR3, as DNA: TGTGCCAGCTCACCAAGCGGGACAGTAGTCTATGGCTACACCTTC. Encoded protein: CASSPSGTVVYGYTF.

The chain links TRBV10-3 to TRBJ1-2; TRBD1 might be the D (5 bases). Trimming cost V 6 bases and J 7 bases, with 12 bases left between them. From germline, CDR1 is ENHRY and CDR2 SYGVKD. This CDR3 comprises 12 residues. The DNA of the CDR3 is TGTGCCATCAGCGACATCACAGGTGGCTACACCTTC. It is translated as CAISDITGGYTF.

This chain connects TRBV7-9 to TRBJ2-3; 8 bases map to TRBD2. V trimming: 5 bases; J trimming: 9 bases; junction bases outside the gene matches: 13. The CDR3 length is 15 residues. CDR1 and CDR2 from the germline V gene are SEHNR and FQNEAQ (reference sequence). CDR3 nucleotides: TGTGCCAGCAGCCGGAGATCCGCGGGGGGCGCAACGCAGTATTTT. Translating it yields CASSRRSAGGATQYF.

This clone was seen more than once but under ten times. This chain connects TRBV9 to TRBJ1-4; the D is unclear. This CDR3 region has 15 residues. V dropped 3 bases and J dropped 8 bases, with 17 bases sitting between them. Germline CDR1 SGDLS, CDR2 YYNGEE. The CDR3 nucleotides read TGTGCCAGCAGCGCAAACCCGGATTGGGGAGAAAAACTGTTTTTT. Translating it yields CASSANPDWGEKLFF.

CDR3 sequence reads: CASSFTQKNEQFF. The CDR3 bases are TGTGCCAGCAGCTTTACACAGAAAAACGAGCAGTTCTTC. The chain joins TRBV11-2 to TRBJ2-1; D gene ambiguous. The germline V gene encodes CDR1 SGHAT and CDR2 FQNNGV. The V and J ends lost 3 bases and 10 bases respectively, with 13 bases between them. CDR3 length: 13 residues.

The CDR3 nucleotides are TGTGCCACCGGGACAGGGGGCTTGGACGAGCAGTACTTC. Translation gives CATGTGGLDEQYF. The chain recombines TRBV28 with TRBJ2-7, with 12 bases matching TRBD1. J was trimmed by 5 bases and V by 10 bases; bases with no gene match: 6. The CDR3 is made up of 13 amino acids. Germline lookup yields CDR1 MDHEN and CDR2 SYDVKM.

The chain is built from TRBV27 and TRBJ1-1; possibly TRBD1 for D (6 bases). Trimming shortened V by 9 bases and J by 5 bases, and 16 bases separated the two germline ends. This CDR3 contains 13 residues. The germline gives CDR1 MNHEY, CDR2 SMNVEV (reference sequence). The DNA of the CDR3 is TGTGCCAGGCGGAGGGGGGGTCTTACTGAAGCTTTCTTT. Translating gives CARRRGGLTEAFF.

This sequence joins TRBV29-1 and TRBJ1-2; 8 bases agree with TRBD1. Germline lookup yields CDR1 SQVTM and CDR2 ANQGSEA. V gave up 5 bases and J gave up 8 bases; unmatched junction bases: 10. This CDR3 is 13 amino acids long. This CDR3 reads CSVRGQGGRGYTF. The CDR3 DNA is TGCAGCGTTCGAGGACAGGGAGGGAGAGGCTACACCTTC. Full variable domain (missing parts from reference TRBV29-1 and TRBJ1-2): SAVISQKPSRDICQRGTSLTIQCQVDSQVTMMFWYRQQPGQSLTLIATANQGSEATYESGFVIDKFPISRPNLTFSTLTVSNMSPEDSSIYLCSVRGQGGRGYTFGSGTRLTVV.

The CDR3 sequence is CASSLLGIANTGELFF. As DNA, the CDR3 is TGTGCCAGCAGTTTATTGGGTATCGCGAACACCGGGGAGCTGTTTTTT. The chain has TRBV28 and TRBJ2-2, with no clear D. The V end was cut by 1 base, the J end by 0 bases, with 9 bases between. Per the germline V gene, CDR1 is MDHEN and CDR2 is SYDVKM. The CDR3 contains 16 residues.